The clone carrying this T cell receptor (beta chain) showed up just a few times. Its cognate antigen is unknown. The record originates from a study of response to subunit inactivated influenza vaccine. General study results and limits: The authors suggested that few new T cells are recruited per seasonal influenza vaccination.

TCRdb passed the RT-PCR reads through MiXCR, listing each CDR3 protein once. Of hundreds of thousands of distinct CDR3 sequences listed, about 14% are singletons. The CDR3 covers 13 residues. Trimming pared 5 bases from V and 2 bases from J, leaving 8 bases between. In germline, CDR1 is SGHKS, CDR2 YYEKEE (reference sequence). The chain combines TRBV5-5 with TRBJ2-1; D gene ambiguous. The receptor comes from a man aged 45-65 years who received an inactivated influenza vaccine. Source: PBMCs from blood, taken 14 to 15 days before vaccination. In nucleotides, the CDR3 is TGTGCCAGCAGGCCCTTGGCCTACAATGAGCAGTTCTTC. Protein: CASRPLAYNEQFF. The full variable domain, with the rest looked up from reference TRBV5-5 and TRBJ2-1, is DAGVTQSPTHLIKTRGQQVTLRCSPISGHKSVSWYQQVLGQGPQFIFQYYEKEERGRGNFPDRFSARQFPNYSSELNVNALLLGDSALYLCASRPLAYNEQFFGPGTRLTVL.